Each of the 5 T cell receptor beta chains below was sequenced from the same sample in a study of T cell clonotyping in hematopoietic cell transplantation. Some clones are missing from TCRdb's copy, which holds only in-frame ones; the method was immunoSEQ multiplex PCR. The table records about 36,000 clones, over 75% of them present only once. The sample consisted of peripheral blood mononuclear cells. The source is a woman aged 35 to 49 in good health. Some clones in this sample may be carry-over from other donors' samples.

V is TRBV7-3 and J is TRBJ2-3, with a weak D call TRBD2 (5 bases). This CDR3 is built from 14 residues. Germline V gene lookup returns CDR1 SGHTA and CDR2 FQGTGA. V was shortened by 2 bases and J by 2 bases, with 8 bases between the two germline ends. CDR3 amino acids: CASSLGAATDTQYF. CDR3 DNA sequence: TGTGCCAGCAGCTTAGGAGCGGCCACAGATACGCAGTATTTT.

The V and J genes are TRBV29-1 and TRBJ2-7; 10 positions match TRBD1. V was clipped by 6 bases and J by 5 bases; unmatched bases: 4. The V gene's germline CDR1 is SQVTM and CDR2 ANQGSEA. The CDR3 has 12 residues. CDR3 amino acids: CSVGDRGNEQYF. In DNA form, the CDR3 reads TGCAGCGTGGGGGACAGGGGCAACGAGCAGTACTTC.

The V call is TRBV9, the J call TRBJ2-2; D is unclear. V dropped 2 bases and J dropped 0 bases, with 8 bases sitting between them. Germline-derived CDR1 and CDR2 are SGDLS and YYNGEE. The CDR3 is made up of 15 amino acids. This chain's CDR3 is CASSVGLSNTGELFF. Here the CDR3 DNA reads TGTGCCAGCAGCGTCGGGCTCTCGAACACCGGGGAGCTGTTTTTT.

The chain recombines TRBV30 with TRBJ1-5; 8 bases are a match to TRBD1. Per the germline V gene, CDR1 is GTSNPN and CDR2 is SVGIG (reference sequence). The J segment lost 0 bases and the V segment lost 2 bases, leaving 18 bases of the junction unmatched. The CDR3 sequence is 20 residues long. The CDR3 spells CAWSSRQGRFFGYSNQPQHF. The CDR3 nucleotides are TGTGCCTGGAGTTCTCGACAGGGGAGATTTTTCGGGTATAGCAATCAGCCCCAGCATTTT.

This rearrangement joins TRBV19 to TRBJ2-3; the match to TRBD2 covers 7 bases. With V trimmed by 3 bases and J by 1 base, 4 bases remained unmatched. CDR3 length: 15 residues. The germline CDR1 and CDR2 sequences are LNHDA and SQIVND (reference sequence). CDR3 nucleotides: TGTGCCAGTAGTATTAGTCTAGCGGGCACAGATACGCAGTATTTT. It specifies CASSISLAGTDTQYF.